This T cell receptor beta chain appears in the sequencing data of a study of OX40 agonist ivuxolimab in advanced cancers. The protocol was immunoSEQ multiplex PCR, while the TCRdb copy is restricted to in-frame clones and leaves out a portion. Of about 68,000 clones in the sample, around 83% were seen once. Germline CDR1 reads SGHDN; CDR2 reads FVKESK. The CDR3 consists of 18 residues. With 0 bases removed from V and 1 base from J, the gap between germline ends came to 15 bases. The receptor was isolated from an adult with an advanced solid tumor such as melanoma, head and neck, liver or kidney cancer. The input for sequencing was CD4+ or CD8+ T cells sorted from blood, taken in a trial of the OX40 agonist ivuxolimab. This chain joins TRBV14 and TRBJ2-2; D is possibly TRBD1 (5 bases). CDR3 bases: TGTGCCAGCAGCCAAGATGGCCTCCGGACAAAGAACACCGGGGAGCTGTTTTTT. Amino acids: CASSQDGLRTKNTGELFF.